The 6 T cell receptor beta chains presented below share a single source sample, sequenced in a study of blood T cell repertoires in COVID-19. The protocol was immunoSEQ multiplex PCR, while the TCRdb copy is restricted to in-frame clones and leaves out a portion. The repertoire holds 200,000 to 300,000 clones, with 70% to 90% as singletons. The source material was peripheral blood. The source of these receptors is a woman between 45 and 60 years old with acute or convalescent COVID-19.

This chain uses TRBV29-1 with TRBJ2-7; D perhaps matches TRBD2 (7 bases). The CDR3 totals 13 residues. CDR1 is SQVTM, CDR2 ANQGSEA, per germline. V lost 1 base and J lost 9, with 16 bases in between. The CDR3 sequence: CSVEGEGGGVQYF. The CDR3 DNA reads TGCAGCGTTGAAGGAGAGGGGGGAGGGGTGCAGTACTTC.

This chain joins TRBV15 and TRBJ1-4; possibly TRBD1 for D (5 bases). Deletions cut 1 base from V and 5 bases from J, with 11 bases between. CDR3 length: 15 amino acids. Looked up from germline, CDR1 is LNHNV and CDR2 is YYDKDF (reference sequence). CDR3 in amino acids: CATSRGRQLNEKLFF. The DNA for the CDR3 is TGTGCCACCAGCAGAGGTAGACAGCTAAATGAAAAACTGTTTTTT.

The V call is TRBV5-5, the J call TRBJ2-7, with unresolved D. Germline V gives CDR1 SGHKS, CDR2 YYEKEE (reference sequence). The CDR3 runs to 11 residues. V gave up 0 bases and J gave up 7 bases, with 5 bases separating them. CDR3: CASSLVREQYF. The CDR3 region has the DNA TGTGCCAGCAGCTTGGTGAGGGAGCAGTACTTC.

The chain carries TRBV5-6 and TRBJ2-1, with TRBD1 as a possible D gene (5 bases). The CDR3 sequence is 15 residues long. The germline V and J ends were trimmed by 2 bases and 1 base, with 10 bases remaining between them. Looked up from germline, CDR1 is SGHDT and CDR2 is YYEEEE. In nucleotides, the CDR3 is TGTGCCAGCAGCTTTAAACAGGTATCCTACAATGAGCAGTTCTTC. Encoded protein: CASSFKQVSYNEQFF.

V and J are TRBV28 and TRBJ2-4; the match to TRBD2 covers 13 bases. Germline CDR1 is MDHEN and CDR2 is SYDVKM. The CDR3 runs 18 residues. The V gene end was trimmed by 5 bases and the J gene end by 4 bases; junction bases not matched to a gene: 11. This CDR3 reads CASSTGTSGNFWKNIQYF. The DNA for the CDR3 is TGTGCCAGCAGTACCGGGACTAGCGGGAACTTTTGGAAAAACATTCAGTACTTC.

The chain links TRBV3-1 (or the pseudogene TRBV3-2) to TRBJ1-2, with 8 positions matching TRBD1. In germline, CDR1 is LGHDT, CDR2 YNNKEL (reference sequence). With 6 bases clipped from V and 3 bases from J, the junction kept 9 bases outside the gene matches. The CDR3 runs 15 residues. CDR3 nucleotide sequence: TGTGCCAGCAGAGAAGGGACAGGATGGGACTATGGCTACACCTTC. Translated, it gives CASREGTGWDYGYTF.